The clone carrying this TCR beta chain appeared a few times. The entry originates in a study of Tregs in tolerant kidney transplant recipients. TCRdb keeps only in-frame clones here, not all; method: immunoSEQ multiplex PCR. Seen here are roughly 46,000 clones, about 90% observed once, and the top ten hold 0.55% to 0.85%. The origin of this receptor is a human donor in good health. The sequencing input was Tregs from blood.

The CDR3, as DNA: TGTGCCAGCAGCTTAGAATCACTAGCGGGAGCGGCCGGGGAGCTGTTTTTT. Its protein is CASSLESLAGAAGELFF. V gene TRBV7-2 combines with J gene TRBJ2-2; 11 nucleotides align to TRBD2. V dropped 1 base and J dropped 6; count of bases not matched to a gene: 7. Germline-derived CDR1 and CDR2 are SGHTA and FQGNSA. The length of the CDR3 is 17 residues.